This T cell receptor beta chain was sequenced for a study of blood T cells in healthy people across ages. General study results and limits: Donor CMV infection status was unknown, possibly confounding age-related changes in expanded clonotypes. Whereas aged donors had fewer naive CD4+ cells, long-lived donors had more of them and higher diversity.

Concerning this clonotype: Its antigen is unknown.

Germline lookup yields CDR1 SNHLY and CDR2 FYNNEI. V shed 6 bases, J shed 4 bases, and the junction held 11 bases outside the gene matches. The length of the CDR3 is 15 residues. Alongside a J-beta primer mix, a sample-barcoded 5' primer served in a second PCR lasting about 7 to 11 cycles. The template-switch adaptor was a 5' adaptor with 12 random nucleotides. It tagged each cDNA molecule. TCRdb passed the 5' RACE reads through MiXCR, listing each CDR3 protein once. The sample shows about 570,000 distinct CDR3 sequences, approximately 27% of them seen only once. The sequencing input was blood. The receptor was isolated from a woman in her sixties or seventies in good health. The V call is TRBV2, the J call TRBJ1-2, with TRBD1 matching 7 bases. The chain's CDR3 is CASSGQAQSIYGYTF. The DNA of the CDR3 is TGTGCCAGCAGCGGACAGGCCCAAAGTATCTATGGCTACACCTTC.